The entry below gives a single T cell receptor (beta chain) sequence along with its context. Its antigen remains unknown. This specimen comes from a study of cytomegalovirus exposure and HLA in healthy donors. Study outcomes and limitations: Diagnosis of cytomegalovirus status made by the classifier reportedly showed high specificity and sensitivity. The investigators catalogued 150 to 200 TCR beta chains as cytomegalovirus-associated.

The ends lost 3 bases at V and 8 bases at J; junction bases unmatched: 9. Per the germline V gene, CDR1 is MDHEN and CDR2 is SYDVKM. The CDR3 has 15 residues. The assay was immunoSEQ multiplex PCR, and TCRdb's table has in-frame clones only and misses some. The sample has over 120,000 clones; about 94% are singletons. The sequence derives from a man between 18 and 35 years old in good health and CMV-seropositive. The sequenced sample was PBMCs. The chain carries TRBV28 and TRBJ2-1; TRBD2 matches 8 bases. The CDR3 nucleotides read TGTGCCAGCAGTTTTGCCAGCGGGAGTTCCTATGAGCAGTTCTTC. This encodes CASSFASGSSYEQFF.